The present TCR beta chain was sequenced within a study of T-cell reconstitution after alpha-beta-depleted transplantation in children. Study-wide points: T cells produced anew were the main source of T-cell counts and diversity one year after transplant. The study traced high day-60 TCRbeta diversity in some patients to surviving recipient T cells and thymic progenitors.

The germline CDR1 and CDR2 sequences are SGHKS and YYEKEE (reference sequence). Trimming left V 0 bases short and J 9 bases short, with 16 bases between. This CDR3 contains 15 residues. This clonotype was counted ten times or more. Its cognate antigen is unknown. The authors prepared the TCRbeta library with unique molecular identifiers. TCRdb recomputed calls from the PCR reads with MiXCR, one row per CDR3 protein. The data show about 1,000,000 distinct CDR3 sequences, roughly 29% seen once. The chain employs TRBV5-5 and TRBJ2-1, with D perhaps TRBD2 (6 bases). This specimen was PBMCs, mostly from graft donor cells, taken 360 days after TCRalphabeta/CD19-depleted stem cell transplant. This clonotype originated in a boy less than two years old who had a stem cell transplant for SCID, so the T cells may come from the graft donor. The CDR3 spells CASSLETRHGREQFF. CDR3 in DNA: TGTGCCAGCAGCTTGGAGACTAGGCACGGGCGTGAGCAGTTCTTC.